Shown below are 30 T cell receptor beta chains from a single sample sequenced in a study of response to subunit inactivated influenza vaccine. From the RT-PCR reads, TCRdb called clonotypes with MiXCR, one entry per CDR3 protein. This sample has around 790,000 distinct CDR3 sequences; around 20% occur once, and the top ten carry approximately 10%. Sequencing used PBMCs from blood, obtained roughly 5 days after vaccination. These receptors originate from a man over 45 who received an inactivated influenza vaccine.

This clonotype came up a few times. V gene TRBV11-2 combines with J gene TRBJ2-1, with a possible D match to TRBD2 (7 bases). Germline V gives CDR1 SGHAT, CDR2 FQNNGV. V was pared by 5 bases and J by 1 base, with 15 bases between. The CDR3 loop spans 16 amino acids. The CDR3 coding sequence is TGTGCCAGCAGCCCCACGGGGAGGGGGTCCTACAATGAGCAGTTCTTC. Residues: CASSPTGRGSYNEQFF.

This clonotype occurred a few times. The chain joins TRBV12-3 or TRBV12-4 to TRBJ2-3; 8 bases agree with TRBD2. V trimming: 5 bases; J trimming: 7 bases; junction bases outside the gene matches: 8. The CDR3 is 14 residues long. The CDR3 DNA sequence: TGTGCCAGCAGTCAGGGACTAGTTCAGCATACGCAGTATTTT. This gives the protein CASSQGLVQHTQYF.

CDR3 in amino acids: CAWSVRSYEQYF. The CDR3 DNA reads as TGTGCCTGGAGCGTCAGAAGCTACGAGCAGTACTTC. The chain employs TRBV30 and TRBJ2-7; no firm D call. The germline V gene encodes CDR1 GTSNPN and CDR2 SVGIG (reference sequence). The CDR3 has 12 residues. V lost 3 bases and J lost 3, with 9 bases in between. Full variable domain (rest looked up from reference TRBV30 and TRBJ2-7): SQTIHQWPATLVQPVGSPLSLECTVEGTSNPNLYWYRQAAGRGLQLLFYSVGIGQISSEVPQNLSASRPQDRQFILSSKKLLLSDSGFYLCAWSVRSYEQYFGPGTRLTVT.

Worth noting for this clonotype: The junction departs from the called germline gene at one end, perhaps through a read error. CDR3 amino acids: CASSYSTNTRGLEQYF. CDR3 bases: TGTGCCAGCAGCTACTCGACGAACACAAGGGGACTCGAGCAGTACTTC. The chain has TRBV6-5 and TRBJ2-7; D is perhaps TRBD2 (6 bases). The CDR3 has 16 residues. Per germline, CDR1 MNHEY and CDR2 SVGAGI.

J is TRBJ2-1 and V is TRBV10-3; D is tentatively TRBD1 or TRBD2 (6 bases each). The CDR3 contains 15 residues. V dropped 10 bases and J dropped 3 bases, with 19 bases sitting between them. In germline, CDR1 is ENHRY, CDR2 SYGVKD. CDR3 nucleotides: TGTGCCACCTCCTGGGGGGCAGGGGACTACAATGAGCAGTTCTTC. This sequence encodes CATSWGAGDYNEQFF.

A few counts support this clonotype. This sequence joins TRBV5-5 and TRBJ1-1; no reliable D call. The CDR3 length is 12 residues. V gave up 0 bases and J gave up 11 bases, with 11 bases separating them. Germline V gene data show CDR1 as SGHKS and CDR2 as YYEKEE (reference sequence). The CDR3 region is CASSLGYEGAFF. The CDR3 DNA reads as TGTGCCAGCAGCTTGGGTTATGAAGGGGCTTTCTTT.

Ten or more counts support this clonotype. DNA of the CDR3: TGCAGCGTTGAAGATAGAGGGGGTCGGTACGAGCAGTACTTC. Amino acids: CSVEDRGGRYEQYF. The chain links TRBV29-1 to TRBJ2-7, with D possibly being TRBD1 (6 bases). Trimming shortened V by 0 bases and J by 4 bases, and 13 bases separated the two germline ends. The CDR3 covers 14 residues. Germline V gene sequence: CDR1 SQVTM, CDR2 ANQGSEA.

CDR3 DNA: TGTGCCAGCAGCAGCCCCTTGGGAAGGATGACCTACGAGCAGTACTTC. Residues: CASSSPLGRMTYEQYF. This chain joins TRBV7-9 and TRBJ2-7; D uncertain. V was pared by 5 bases and J by 2 bases, with 19 bases between. Germline CDR1 is SEHNR and CDR2 is FQNEAQ (reference sequence). This CDR3 is built from 16 residues.

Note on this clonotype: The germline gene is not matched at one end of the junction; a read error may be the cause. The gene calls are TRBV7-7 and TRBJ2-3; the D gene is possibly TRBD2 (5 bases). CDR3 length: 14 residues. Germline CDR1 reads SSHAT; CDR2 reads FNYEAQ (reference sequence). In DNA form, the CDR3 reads TGTGCTAGCAGCCCCGCCGGGCCGGGGGATACGCAGTATTTT. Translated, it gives CASSPAGPGDTQYF.

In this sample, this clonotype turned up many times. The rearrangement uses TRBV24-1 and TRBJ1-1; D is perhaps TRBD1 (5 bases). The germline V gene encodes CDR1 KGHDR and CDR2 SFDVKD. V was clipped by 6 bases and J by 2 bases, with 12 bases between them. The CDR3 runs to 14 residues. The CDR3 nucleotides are TGTGCCACCAGTAGGGACGGAACCAACACTGAAGCTTTCTTT. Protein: CATSRDGTNTEAFF.

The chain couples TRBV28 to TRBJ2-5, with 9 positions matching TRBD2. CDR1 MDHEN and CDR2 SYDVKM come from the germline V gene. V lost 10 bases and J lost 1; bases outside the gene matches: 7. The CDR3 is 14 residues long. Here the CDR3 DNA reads TGTGCCACCTCCGAGACTAGCGGCCAAGAGACCCAGTACTTC. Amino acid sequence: CATSETSGQETQYF.

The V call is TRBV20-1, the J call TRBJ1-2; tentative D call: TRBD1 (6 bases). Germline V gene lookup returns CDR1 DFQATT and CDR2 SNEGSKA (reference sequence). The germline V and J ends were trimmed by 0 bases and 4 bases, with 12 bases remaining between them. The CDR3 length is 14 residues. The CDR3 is CSARDRTAIYGYTF. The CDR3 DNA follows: TGCAGTGCTAGAGACCGGACAGCTATCTATGGCTACACCTTC.

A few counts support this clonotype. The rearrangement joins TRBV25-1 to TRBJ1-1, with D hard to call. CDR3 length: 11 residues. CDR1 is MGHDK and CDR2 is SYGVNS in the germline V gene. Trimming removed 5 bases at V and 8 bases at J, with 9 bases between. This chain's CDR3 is CASSLFREAFF. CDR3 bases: TGTGCCAGCAGTCTTTTCCGCGAAGCTTTCTTT.

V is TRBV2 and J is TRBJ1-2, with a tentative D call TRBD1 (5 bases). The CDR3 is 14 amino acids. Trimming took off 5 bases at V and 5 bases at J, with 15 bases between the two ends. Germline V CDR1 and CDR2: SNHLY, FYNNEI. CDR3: CASSTAGETYGYTF. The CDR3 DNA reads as TGTGCCAGCAGTACAGCGGGGGAGACATATGGCTACACCTTC.

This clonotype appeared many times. The CDR3 DNA follows: TGTGCCACGACGTCCCTTATAGAGGGTGAGCAGTTCTTC. Protein: CATTSLIEGEQFF. The chain is built from TRBV28 and TRBJ2-1; D is possibly TRBD2 (5 bases). With 10 bases removed from V and 9 bases from J, the gap between germline ends came to 19 bases. CDR1 is MDHEN and CDR2 is SYDVKM in the germline V gene. The CDR3 has 13 residues. The full variable domain, in which reference TRBV28 and TRBJ2-1 provide the parts outside the CDR3, is DVKVTQSSRYLVKRTGEKVFLECVQDMDHENMFWYRQDPGLGLRLIYFSYDVKMKEKGDIPEGYSVSREKKERFSLILESASTNQTSMYLCATTSLIEGEQFFGPGTRLTVL.

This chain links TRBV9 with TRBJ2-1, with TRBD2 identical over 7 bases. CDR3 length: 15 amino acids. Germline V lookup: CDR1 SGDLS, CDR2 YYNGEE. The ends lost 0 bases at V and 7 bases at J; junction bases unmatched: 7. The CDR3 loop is CASSVGGGSLNEQFF. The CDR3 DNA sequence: TGTGCCAGCAGCGTAGGAGGCGGGAGTTTGAATGAGCAGTTCTTC.

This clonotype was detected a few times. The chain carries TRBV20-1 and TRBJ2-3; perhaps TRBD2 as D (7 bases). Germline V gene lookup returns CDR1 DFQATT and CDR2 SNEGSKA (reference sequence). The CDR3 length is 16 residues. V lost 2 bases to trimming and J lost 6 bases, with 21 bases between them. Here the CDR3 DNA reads TGCAGTGCTAGAACCTCCCCGCGGGGGCCTGGGGATACGCAGTATTTT. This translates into CSARTSPRGPGDTQYF.

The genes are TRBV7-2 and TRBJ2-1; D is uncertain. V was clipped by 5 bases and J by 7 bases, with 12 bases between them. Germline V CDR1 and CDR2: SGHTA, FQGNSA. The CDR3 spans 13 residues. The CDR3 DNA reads TGTGCCAGCAGCCTCCTCGCTATAAATGAGCAGTTCTTC. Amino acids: CASSLLAINEQFF.

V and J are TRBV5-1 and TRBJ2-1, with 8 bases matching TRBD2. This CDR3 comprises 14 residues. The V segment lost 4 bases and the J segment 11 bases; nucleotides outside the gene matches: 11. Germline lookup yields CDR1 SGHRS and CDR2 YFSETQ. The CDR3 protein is CASSQTGAGGQQFF. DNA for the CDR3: TGCGCCAGCAGCCAGACGGGGGCGGGAGGACAGCAGTTCTTC.

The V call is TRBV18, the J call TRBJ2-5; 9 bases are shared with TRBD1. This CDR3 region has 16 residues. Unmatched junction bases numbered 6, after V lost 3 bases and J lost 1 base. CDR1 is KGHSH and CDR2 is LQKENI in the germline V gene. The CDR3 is CASSPRQGDVQETQYF. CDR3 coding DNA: TGTGCCAGCTCACCGCGACAGGGGGATGTCCAAGAGACCCAGTACTTC.

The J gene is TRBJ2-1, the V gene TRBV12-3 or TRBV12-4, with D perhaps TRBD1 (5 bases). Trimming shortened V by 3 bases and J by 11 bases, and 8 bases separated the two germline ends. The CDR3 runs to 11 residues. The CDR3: CASSFKGKQFF. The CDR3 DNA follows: TGTGCCAGCAGTTTTAAGGGGAAGCAGTTCTTC.

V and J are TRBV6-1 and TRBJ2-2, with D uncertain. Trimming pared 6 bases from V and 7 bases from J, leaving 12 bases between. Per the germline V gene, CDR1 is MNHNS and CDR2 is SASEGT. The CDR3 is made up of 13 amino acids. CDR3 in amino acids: CASSRPVGGELFF. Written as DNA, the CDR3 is TGTGCCAGCAGCCGCCCGGTTGGCGGGGAGCTGTTTTTT.

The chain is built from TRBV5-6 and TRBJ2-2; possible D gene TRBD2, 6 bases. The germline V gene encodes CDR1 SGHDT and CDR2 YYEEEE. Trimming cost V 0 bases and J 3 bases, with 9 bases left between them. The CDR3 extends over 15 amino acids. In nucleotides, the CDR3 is TGTGCCAGCAGCTTGGCCCGGGACTACACCGGGGAGCTGTTTTTT. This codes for CASSLARDYTGELFF.

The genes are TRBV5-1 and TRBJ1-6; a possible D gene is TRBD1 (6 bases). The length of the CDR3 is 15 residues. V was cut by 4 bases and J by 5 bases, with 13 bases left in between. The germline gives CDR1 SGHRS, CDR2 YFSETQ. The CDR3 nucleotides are TGCGCCAGCAGCACTTCGACAGGCAATAATTCACCCCTCCACTTT. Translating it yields CASSTSTGNNSPLHF.

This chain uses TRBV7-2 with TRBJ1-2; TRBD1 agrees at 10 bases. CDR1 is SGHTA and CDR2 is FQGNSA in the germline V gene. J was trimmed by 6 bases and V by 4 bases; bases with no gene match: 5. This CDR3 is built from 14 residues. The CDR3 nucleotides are TGTGCCAGCAGCTCCGGGACAGGGGCGAATGGCTACACCTTC. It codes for CASSSGTGANGYTF.

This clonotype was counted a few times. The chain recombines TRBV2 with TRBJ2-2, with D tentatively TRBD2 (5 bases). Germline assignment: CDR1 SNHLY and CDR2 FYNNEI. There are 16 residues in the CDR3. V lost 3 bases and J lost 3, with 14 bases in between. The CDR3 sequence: CASSDPGDRDTGELFF. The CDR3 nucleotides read TGTGCCAGCAGTGACCCCGGGGATAGAGACACCGGGGAGCTGTTTTTT. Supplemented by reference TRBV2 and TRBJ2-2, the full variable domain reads EPEVTQTPSHQVTQMGQEVILRCVPISNHLYFYWYRQILGQKVEFLVSFYNNEISEKSEIFDDQFSVERPDGSNFTLKIRSTKLEDSAMYFCASSDPGDRDTGELFFGEGSRLTVL.

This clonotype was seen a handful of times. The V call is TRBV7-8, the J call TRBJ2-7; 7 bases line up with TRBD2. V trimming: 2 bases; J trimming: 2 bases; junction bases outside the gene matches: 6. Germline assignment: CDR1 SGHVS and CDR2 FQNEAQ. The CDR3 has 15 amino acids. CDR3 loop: CASSLSGAGPYEQYF. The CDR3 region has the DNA TGTGCCAGCAGCTTAAGCGGGGCAGGACCCTACGAGCAGTACTTC.

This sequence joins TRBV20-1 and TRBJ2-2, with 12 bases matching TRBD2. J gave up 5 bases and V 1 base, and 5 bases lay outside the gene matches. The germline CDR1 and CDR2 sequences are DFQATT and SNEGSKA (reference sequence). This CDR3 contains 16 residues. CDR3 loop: CSARGGLAGRTGELFF. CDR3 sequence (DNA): TGCAGTGCTAGAGGCGGACTAGCGGGAAGAACCGGGGAGCTGTTTTTT.

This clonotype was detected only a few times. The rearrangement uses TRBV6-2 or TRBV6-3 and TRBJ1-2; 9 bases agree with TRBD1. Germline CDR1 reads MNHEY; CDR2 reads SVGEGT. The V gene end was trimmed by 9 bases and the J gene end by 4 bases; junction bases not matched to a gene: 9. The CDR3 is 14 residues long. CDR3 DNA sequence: TGTGCCAGTTCGGGACAGGGAACCCTCTATGGCTACACCTTC. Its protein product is CASSGQGTLYGYTF.

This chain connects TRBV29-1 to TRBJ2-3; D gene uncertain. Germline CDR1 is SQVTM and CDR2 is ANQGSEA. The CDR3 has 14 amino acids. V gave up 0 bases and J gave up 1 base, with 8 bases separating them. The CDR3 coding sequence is TGCAGCGTTGAAGAATCCAGCGGCACAGATACGCAGTATTTT. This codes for CSVEESSGTDTQYF.